The present T cell receptor (beta chain) was sequenced within a study of T cells in Graves' hyperthyroidism and ophthalmopathy. The germline V gene has CDR1 DFQATT and CDR2 SNEGSKA (reference sequence). The CDR3 runs to 10 residues. Trimming took off 6 bases at V and 8 bases at J, with 8 bases between the two ends. Newly diagnosed hyperthyroidism patients aged 18 to 65 years had disease lasting under 2 months. There were TCR beta CDR3 regions amplified from RNA transcripts. First-round RT-PCR targeting the TCR CDR3 was performed with the HTBI primer set. TCRdb re-called the multiplex PCR reads through MiXCR, storing one row per CDR3 protein. The sample yields roughly 300,000 distinct CDR3 sequences, approximately 22% seen once. In its sample, this clonotype was seen many times.

Sequences were obtained from blood. The chain links TRBV20-1 to TRBJ2-1; D unclear. The sequence came from a woman aged 45-65 years with Graves' hyperthyroidism. CDR3 region: CSASVDEQFF. CDR3 nucleotides: TGCAGTGCCAGTGTCGATGAGCAGTTCTTC.